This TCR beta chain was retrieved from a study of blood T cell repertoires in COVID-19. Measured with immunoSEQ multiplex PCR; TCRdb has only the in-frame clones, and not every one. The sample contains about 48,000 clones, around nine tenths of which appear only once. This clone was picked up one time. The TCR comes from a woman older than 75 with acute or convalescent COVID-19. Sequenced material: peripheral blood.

The CDR3 sequence is CASSRDQQETQYF. In DNA form, the CDR3 reads TGTGCCAGTAGCCGGGATCAACAAGAGACCCAGTACTTC. The J gene is TRBJ2-5, the V gene TRBV19, with a weak D call TRBD2 (5 bases). CDR3 length equals 13 residues. CDR1 and CDR2 (germline): LNHDA, SQIVND (reference sequence). The V end lost 6 bases, the J end lost 2 bases, and 10 bases lay between the germline ends.